One sample yielded the 29 T cell receptor beta chains listed below, sequenced in a study of blood T cell repertoires in COVID-19. Produced via immunoSEQ multiplex PCR; TCRdb's table is partial and in-frame only. Among just over 60,000 clones listed, around four fifths were seen once. Sequenced: peripheral blood. The receptor source for this set is a woman older than 75 with active or convalescent COVID-19.

V is TRBV19 and J is TRBJ1-2, with 9 nucleotides matching TRBD1. There are 16 residues in the CDR3. With 0 bases clipped from V and 5 bases from J, the junction kept 7 bases outside the gene matches. CDR1 and CDR2 (germline): LNHDA, SQIVND (reference sequence). This chain's CDR3 is CASSIEGQGTRYGYTF. In DNA, the CDR3 is TGTGCCAGTAGTATAGAGGGACAGGGCACTCGTTATGGCTACACCTTC.

The rearrangement links TRBV5-1 to TRBJ2-3; 10 bases are a match to TRBD1. The J segment lost 4 bases and the V segment lost 8 bases, leaving 13 bases of the junction unmatched. CDR1 and CDR2 (germline): SGHRS, YFSETQ. The CDR3 spans 16 residues. The DNA for the CDR3 is TGCGCCAGTCAACGCCGGGACAGGGGAGCCGCAGATACGCAGTATTTT. The encoded protein is CASQRRDRGAADTQYF.

This chain joins TRBV15 and TRBJ2-5; D might be TRBD1 (5 bases). The CDR3 has 14 amino acids. Germline V gene sequence: CDR1 LNHNV, CDR2 YYDKDF (reference sequence). V lost 0 bases and J lost 5, with 10 bases in between. CDR3 protein: CATSRDQGRETQYF. CDR3 coding DNA: TGTGCCACCAGCAGAGATCAGGGTAGGGAGACCCAGTACTTC. Looking up the rest from reference TRBV15 and TRBJ2-5 gives the full variable domain: DAMVIQNPRYQVTQFGKPVTLSCSQTLNHNVMYWYQQKSSQAPKLLFHYYDKDFNNEADTPDNFQSRRPNTSFCFLDIRSPGLGDTAMYLCATSRDQGRETQYFGPGTRLLVL.

The chain couples TRBV18 to TRBJ2-3; the match to TRBD1 covers 10 bases. CDR3 length: 15 residues. CDR1 is KGHSH and CDR2 is LQKENI in the germline V gene. Unmatched junction bases numbered 4, after V lost 2 bases and J lost 5 bases. The CDR3: CASSPSTGGEDTQYF. The CDR3 nucleotides are TGTGCCAGCTCACCATCGACAGGGGGCGAAGATACGCAGTATTTT.

CDR3 bases: TGCGCCAGCAGCCCGGGCGGCGGGGGCCGGGAGTCCTACAATGAGCAGTTCTTC. Amino acids: CASSPGGGGRESYNEQFF. The chain links TRBV5-1 to TRBJ2-1; a possible D gene is TRBD2 (7 bases). The CDR3 spans 18 residues. With 4 bases removed from V and 1 base from J, the gap between germline ends came to 21 bases. The germline CDR1 and CDR2 sequences are SGHRS and YFSETQ.

This chain connects TRBV3-1 (or the pseudogene TRBV3-2) to TRBJ1-1, with D hard to call. V lost 1 base to trimming and J lost 11 bases, with 11 bases between them. Germline V gene sequence: CDR1 LGHDT, CDR2 YNNKEL (reference sequence). This CDR3 spans 12 amino acids. As DNA, the CDR3 is TGTGCCAGCAGCCAAGCCGCCCTCCAGGCTTTCTTT. It is translated as CASSQAALQAFF.

The rearrangement joins TRBV5-1 to TRBJ1-6, with 7 bases that match TRBD1. Per germline, CDR1 SGHRS and CDR2 YFSETQ. With V trimmed by 0 bases and J by 6 bases, 3 bases remained unmatched. The CDR3 covers 15 residues. The CDR3 sequence is CASSLDTGVNSPLHF. The CDR3 DNA follows: TGCGCCAGCAGCTTGGATACAGGGGTTAATTCACCCCTCCACTTT.

This rearrangement joins TRBV9 to TRBJ2-5; D unresolved. V lost 4 bases, J lost 1 base, and 8 bases lay in between. CDR3 size: 13 residues. Germline CDR1 SGDLS, CDR2 YYNGEE. The CDR3 loop is CASSFSSQETQYF. CDR3 bases: TGTGCCAGCAGCTTTAGCTCCCAAGAGACCCAGTACTTC.

The table lists this clone with a count of one. The chain recombines TRBV6-1 with TRBJ1-1; D remains ambiguous. Trimming took off 3 bases at V and 2 bases at J, with 10 bases between the two ends. The CDR3 consists of 14 residues. Germline-derived CDR1 and CDR2 are MNHNS and SASEGT. The CDR3 sequence: CASSDWASNTEAFF. For the CDR3, the DNA is TGTGCCAGCAGTGATTGGGCGAGTAACACTGAAGCTTTCTTT.

This sequence joins TRBV3-1 (or the pseudogene TRBV3-2) and TRBJ1-4, with D possibly TRBD1 on 5 matching bases. Germline assignment: CDR1 LGHDT and CDR2 YNNKEL (reference sequence). The CDR3 is 16 amino acids. Trimming shortened V by 0 bases and J by 7 bases, and 15 bases separated the two germline ends. The DNA of the CDR3 is TGTGCCAGCAGCCAAGATTTCGGGGGAGGTTTTGAAAAACTGTTTTTT. It yields the protein CASSQDFGGGFEKLFF.

This clone was seen only once. This chain uses TRBV19 with TRBJ1-4, with TRBD1 matching 8 bases. CDR1 and CDR2 (germline): LNHDA, SQIVND (reference sequence). The J segment lost 5 bases and the V segment lost 5 bases, leaving 10 bases of the junction unmatched. The CDR3 length is 16 residues. CDR3 sequence (DNA): TGTGCCAGTAGTGCCGCCGACAGGGGAGGGAATGAAAAACTGTTTTTT. Its translation is CASSAADRGGNEKLFF.

The chain uses TRBV24-1 and TRBJ2-7; maybe TRBD2 (6 bases). This CDR3 is built from 22 residues. The V gene lost 9 bases and the J gene lost 3 bases, with 41 bases spanning the gap. Germline V gives CDR1 KGHDR, CDR2 SFDVKD. CDR3 sequence (DNA): TGTGCCACCTTCTCCCTCGACCATCCCGGGACTCTGATTTTTTTGTTCAGCTACGAGCAGTACTTC. Residues: CATFSLDHPGTLIFLFSYEQYF.

This chain joins TRBV4-1 and TRBJ1-6; D is perhaps TRBD1 (5 bases). With 0 bases removed from V and 14 bases from J, the gap between germline ends came to 11 bases. This CDR3 comprises 13 residues. CDR1 MGHRA and CDR2 YSYEKL come from the germline V gene. The CDR3 nucleotides read TGCGCCAGCAGCCAAGAAGGGGTTGGCACCCTCCACTTT. Translation gives CASSQEGVGTLHF.

This clone is a singleton in its sample. V usage is TRBV6-1 and J usage is TRBJ2-6, with TRBD2 as a possible D gene (5 bases). The CDR3 is 14 residues long. Trimming left V 3 bases short and J 2 bases short, with 5 bases between. From germline, CDR1 is MNHNS and CDR2 SASEGT. Written as DNA, the CDR3 is TGTGCCAGCAGTGACGGGACTGGGGCCAACGTCCTGACTTTC. It is translated as CASSDGTGANVLTF.

This chain joins TRBV6-5 and TRBJ2-1; 7 nucleotides align to TRBD2. The CDR3 length is 13 residues. V trimming: 6 bases; J trimming: 8 bases; junction bases outside the gene matches: 7. The germline gives CDR1 MNHEY, CDR2 SVGAGI. The CDR3 spells CASRRAGRDEQFF. In DNA, the CDR3 is TGTGCCAGCAGGAGAGCGGGGAGAGATGAGCAGTTCTTC.

This chain links TRBV28 with TRBJ2-1; tentatively, D is TRBD1 (6 bases). V dropped 6 bases and J dropped 7 bases, with 10 bases sitting between them. The germline V gene has CDR1 MDHEN and CDR2 SYDVKM. The CDR3 covers 12 residues. The CDR3 here is CASRTGSNEQFF. For the CDR3, the DNA is TGTGCCAGCAGAACAGGGTCTAATGAGCAGTTCTTC.

The chain carries TRBV15 and TRBJ2-3; the D is unclear. V was shortened by 2 bases and J by 1 base, with 13 bases between the two germline ends. CDR1 is LNHNV and CDR2 is YYDKDF in the germline V gene (reference sequence). The CDR3 runs to 16 residues. The CDR3 spells CATSRKSGSGTDTQYF. In DNA, the CDR3 is TGTGCCACCAGCAGAAAGTCCGGCAGCGGCACAGATACGCAGTATTTT.

This sequence joins TRBV7-8 and TRBJ1-3, with D uncertain. V was trimmed by 0 bases and J by 0 bases, leaving 9 bases between them. Germline V gives CDR1 SGHVS, CDR2 FQNEAQ. This CDR3 spans 16 amino acids. The CDR3 loop is CASSLAGAGSGNTIYF. The CDR3 DNA reads TGTGCCAGCAGCTTAGCGGGCGCCGGCTCTGGAAACACCATATATTTT.

The CDR3 protein is CASSQTSGGTGELFF. CDR3 DNA: TGTGCCAGCAGCCAGACTAGCGGGGGAACCGGGGAGCTGTTTTTT. V and J are TRBV9 and TRBJ2-2; 12 bases match TRBD2. CDR1 SGDLS and CDR2 YYNGEE come from the germline V gene. CDR3 length equals 15 residues. After removal of 4 bases from V and 5 bases from J, the junction contained 3 bases not matched to a gene.

The chain employs TRBV12-3 or TRBV12-4 and TRBJ2-7, with 7 bases identical to TRBD2. The CDR3 loop spans 13 amino acids. J lost 4 bases, V lost 6 bases, and 6 bases had no gene match. The CDR3 DNA follows: TGTGCCAGCAGCCAAGCGGGGCTGTACGAGCAGTACTTC. Its protein product is CASSQAGLYEQYF.

V usage is TRBV5-6 and J usage is TRBJ1-2, with TRBD1 matching 8 bases. Looked up from germline, CDR1 is SGHDT and CDR2 is YYEEEE. Trimming cost V 4 bases and J 9 bases; bases outside gene matches: 11. This CDR3 contains 14 residues. The CDR3, as DNA: TGTGCCAGCAGCCTCGAAGACAGGGGTCAGAGCTACACCTTC. Protein sequence: CASSLEDRGQSYTF.

V and J are TRBV10-3 and TRBJ2-7; 9 bases map to TRBD1. The V gene's germline CDR1 is ENHRY and CDR2 SYGVKD. The CDR3 loop spans 15 amino acids. With V trimmed by 8 bases and J by 6 bases, 14 bases remained unmatched. The CDR3 spells CAIGQGQGGKGEQYF. The CDR3 bases are TGTGCCATCGGCCAGGGACAGGGAGGGAAGGGCGAGCAGTACTTC.

The chain employs TRBV7-9 and TRBJ1-1; D uncertain. The V and J ends lost 5 bases and 0 bases respectively, with 19 bases between them. The CDR3 is 17 residues long. CDR1 is SEHNR and CDR2 is FQNEAQ in the germline V gene (reference sequence). The CDR3 DNA is TGTGCCAGCAGCGAGGGAGAAGGGTCGCCTATGAACACTGAAGCTTTCTTT. Translated, it gives CASSEGEGSPMNTEAFF.

The chain's CDR3 is CASSSDRNTGELFF. Here the CDR3 DNA reads TGTGCCAGCAGCTCCGACAGGAACACCGGGGAGCTGTTTTTT. The V call is TRBV7-2, the J call TRBJ2-2, with D possibly matching TRBD1 (5 bases). Trimming stripped 4 bases from V and 1 base from J, with 7 bases between. CDR1 is SGHTA and CDR2 is FQGNSA in the germline V gene. CDR3 size: 14 residues.

The chain carries TRBV5-1 and TRBJ2-7, with unresolved D. CDR1 and CDR2 (germline): SGHRS, YFSETQ. Deletions cut 0 bases from V and 0 bases from J, with 16 bases between. CDR3 length: 17 amino acids. The CDR3 DNA follows: TGCGCCAGCAGCTTGGGTGTCACCCTCGGGTTCTCCTACGAGCAGTACTTC. Translation: CASSLGVTLGFSYEQYF.

The V call is TRBV5-1, the J call TRBJ1-1; the D gene is possibly TRBD1 (6 bases). Germline V lookup: CDR1 SGHRS, CDR2 YFSETQ. The CDR3 totals 15 residues. Trimming took off 2 bases at V and 2 bases at J, with 13 bases between the two ends. CDR3 residues: CASSLQGFGNTEAFF. CDR3 nucleotide sequence: TGCGCCAGCAGCTTACAGGGTTTTGGAAACACTGAAGCTTTCTTT. Together with reference TRBV5-1 and TRBJ1-1, the CDR3 gives the full variable domain: KAGVTQTPRYLIKTRGQQVTLSCSPISGHRSVSWYQQTPGQGLQFLFEYFSETQRNKGNFPGRFSGRQFSNSRSEMNVSTLELGDSALYLCASSLQGFGNTEAFFGQGTRLTVV.

This chain links TRBV18 with TRBJ2-3; no clear D gene. Germline CDR1 reads KGHSH; CDR2 reads LQKENI. The V end lost 5 bases, the J end lost 2 bases, and 14 bases lay between the germline ends. The CDR3 has 15 amino acids. The CDR3 spells CASSAFAGNTDTQYF. In DNA form, the CDR3 reads TGTGCCAGCTCAGCCTTCGCAGGAAACACAGATACGCAGTATTTT.

CDR3 in DNA: TGTGCCAGCAGCCAGGGACAGGGTAAAAATTCACCCCTCCACTTT. Its translation: CASSQGQGKNSPLHF. V and J are TRBV6-6 and TRBJ1-6; 9 bases align to TRBD1. The CDR3 contains 15 residues. J gave up 7 bases and V 6 bases, and 7 bases lay outside the gene matches. The germline gives CDR1 MNHNY, CDR2 SVGAGI (reference sequence).

The gene calls are TRBV18 and TRBJ1-1, with TRBD1 matching over 7 bases. V gave up 8 bases and J gave up 6 bases; unmatched junction bases: 9. Germline V gives CDR1 KGHSH, CDR2 LQKENI. This CDR3 is built from 13 residues. CDR3 in amino acids: CASTGTEGAEAFF. CDR3 in DNA: TGTGCCAGCACCGGGACAGAAGGGGCTGAAGCTTTCTTT.